Shown below are 22 T cell receptor beta chains from a single sample sequenced in a study of regulatory T cells in long-lasting Graves disease. Researchers made TCR beta libraries by using iRepertoire HTBI primers and running Arm-PCR on CDR3 regions. TCRdb itself ran the multiplex PCR reads through MiXCR, one entry per CDR3 protein. The repertoire holds some 370,000 distinct CDR3 sequences, with approximately 23% as singletons. Time point in this sample: persistent/refractory GD, antithyroid drugs over 5 years with positive TRAb. PBMC RNA was the source of the TCR library. The sequenced sample was peripheral blood mononuclear cells (PBMCs), obtained when the disease was refractory, from a patient treated with antithyroid drugs. The source is a woman between 40 and 55 years old with Graves disease.

This chain links TRBV20-1 with TRBJ2-7, with D maybe TRBD2 (6 bases). Trimming stripped 0 bases from V and 4 bases from J, with 13 bases between. CDR1 is DFQATT, CDR2 SNEGSKA, per germline (reference sequence). The CDR3 sequence is 14 residues long. CDR3 sequence: CSARDSRLVYEQYF. The CDR3 DNA reads as TGCAGTGCTAGAGACTCAAGACTAGTTTACGAGCAGTACTTC.

Ten or more counts support this clonotype. The rearrangement joins TRBV28 to TRBJ2-7; TRBD1 aligns across 9 bases. Germline trimming cut 8 bases from V and 4 bases from J; bases unmatched to any gene: 3. Looked up from germline, CDR1 is MDHEN and CDR2 is SYDVKM. The CDR3 totals 12 residues. CDR3 bases: TGTGCCAGCCGGGACAGGGAATACGAGCAGTACTTC. Its protein product is CASRDREYEQYF.

This clonotype was counted between two and nine times. The chain combines TRBV6-9 with TRBJ2-3; 8 bases agree with TRBD1. This CDR3 is built from 15 residues. J was trimmed by 0 bases and V by 3 bases; bases with no gene match: 2. The germline V gene has CDR1 MNHGY and CDR2 SVAAGI. CDR3 region: CASSYRGHSTDTQYF. DNA for the CDR3: TGTGCCAGCAGTTACAGGGGGCATAGCACAGATACGCAGTATTTT.

The rearrangement joins TRBV5-6 to TRBJ2-5, with D unclear. The V gene's germline CDR1 is SGHDT and CDR2 YYEEEE. The CDR3 runs to 14 residues. Trimming left V 1 base short and J 4 bases short, with 11 bases between. The CDR3 nucleotides read TGTGCCAGCAGCTTGACCCTGAAGGGAGAGACCCAGTACTTC. Protein product: CASSLTLKGETQYF.

In its sample, this clonotype was seen a few times. The chain is built from TRBV5-1 and TRBJ1-3; D is uncertain. The germline V and J ends were trimmed by 0 bases and 0 bases, with 10 bases remaining between them. CDR1 is SGHRS and CDR2 is YFSETQ in the germline V gene. The CDR3 contains 16 residues. CDR3 DNA: TGCGCCAGCAGCTTGGATGTATCCAACTCTGGAAACACCATATATTTT. Translation: CASSLDVSNSGNTIYF.

This clonotype occurred a few times. The chain couples TRBV7-2 to TRBJ2-5; 9 bases are shared with TRBD2. CDR3 length: 14 amino acids. After removal of 5 bases from V and 5 bases from J, the junction contained 6 bases not matched to a gene. CDR1 and CDR2 from the germline V gene are SGHTA and FQGNSA. CDR3 sequence: CASSPRTSVETQYF. In DNA, the CDR3 is TGTGCCAGCAGCCCCAGGACTAGCGTCGAGACCCAGTACTTC.

This clonotype came up many times. This chain links TRBV20-1 with TRBJ2-7, with D tentatively TRBD1 or TRBD2 (5 bases each). V was pared by 0 bases and J by 2 bases, with 14 bases between. This CDR3 comprises 15 residues. Looked up from germline, CDR1 is DFQATT and CDR2 is SNEGSKA (reference sequence). CDR3 bases: TGCAGTGCTAGAGACGAGGGGAAGATTACCTACGAGCAGTACTTC. Protein product: CSARDEGKITYEQYF.

J is TRBJ2-1 and V is TRBV28; TRBD1 matches at 10 bases. V was clipped by 6 bases and J by 3 bases; unmatched bases: 5. The CDR3 spans 15 residues. Germline CDR1 MDHEN, CDR2 SYDVKM. As DNA, the CDR3 is TGTGCCAGCAGAGCCGGGACAGGGGTCTACAATGAGCAGTTCTTC. It specifies CASRAGTGVYNEQFF. The variable domain in full, with the rest retrieved from reference TRBV28 and TRBJ2-1, is DVKVTQSSRYLVKRTGEKVFLECVQDMDHENMFWYRQDPGLGLRLIYFSYDVKMKEKGDIPEGYSVSREKKERFSLILESASTNQTSMYLCASRAGTGVYNEQFFGPGTRLTVL.

This clonotype was counted at least ten times. The chain couples TRBV28 to TRBJ1-5, with 9 bases that match TRBD1. V was pared by 2 bases and J by 3 bases, with 5 bases of the junction left unmatched. The CDR3 spans 16 residues. Germline CDR1 and CDR2: MDHEN and SYDVKM. CDR3 sequence: CASSLAGQGLNQPQHF. The DNA for the CDR3 is TGTGCCAGCAGTTTAGCGGGACAGGGCCTCAATCAGCCCCAGCATTTT. The whole variable domain, remainder taken from reference TRBV28 and TRBJ1-5, is DVKVTQSSRYLVKRTGEKVFLECVQDMDHENMFWYRQDPGLGLRLIYFSYDVKMKEKGDIPEGYSVSREKKERFSLILESASTNQTSMYLCASSLAGQGLNQPQHFGDGTRLSIL.

On this clonotype itself: This may arise from a read error, as a much more abundant clone is one base away. The chain links TRBV2 to TRBJ2-7; 7 bases agree with TRBD2. Per the germline V gene, CDR1 is SNHLY and CDR2 is FYNNEI. Unmatched junction bases numbered 6, after V lost 5 bases and J lost 2 bases. There are 14 residues in the CDR3. CDR3 amino acids: CASSLAEPPYEQYF. DNA of the CDR3: TGTGCCAGCAGTCTAGCGGAGCCACCCTACGAGCAGTACTTC.

This clonotype was observed at least ten times. The gene calls are TRBV10-3 and TRBJ2-5; D unclear. V was clipped by 2 bases and J by 2 bases, with 6 bases between them. Germline CDR1 reads ENHRY; CDR2 reads SYGVKD. This CDR3 region has 13 residues. The CDR3 coding sequence is TGTGCCATCAGTGAGGATATTCAAGAGACCCAGTACTTC. Its protein product is CAISEDIQETQYF.

The chain has TRBV9 and TRBJ2-2; the match to TRBD1 covers 11 bases. The junction had 3 bases not matched to a gene; V was cut back by 3 bases and J by 2 bases. CDR3 size: 16 residues. Germline CDR1 reads SGDLS; CDR2 reads YYNGEE. The CDR3 bases are TGTGCCAGCAGCGGGGGACAGGGGGTAAACACCGGGGAGCTGTTTTTT. Translation: CASSGGQGVNTGELFF. Full variable domain (remainder filled in from reference TRBV9 and TRBJ2-2): DSGVTQTPKHLITATGQRVTLRCSPRSGDLSVYWYQQSLDQGLQFLIQYYNGEERAKGNILERFSAQQFPDLHSELNLSSLELGDSALYFCASSGGQGVNTGELFFGEGSRLTVL.

The V call is TRBV20-1, the J call TRBJ2-5, with 7 positions matching TRBD2. The CDR3 length is 17 residues. Germline assignment: CDR1 DFQATT and CDR2 SNEGSKA (reference sequence). V dropped 5 bases and J dropped 1; count of bases not matched to a gene: 16. Written as DNA, the CDR3 is TGCAGTGCTCCGTATTTACCGACTAGCTTTGCCCAAGAGACCCAGTACTTC. Its protein is CSAPYLPTSFAQETQYF.

This clonotype was found a few times. V is TRBV5-1 and J is TRBJ2-7; the D is unclear. The V gene lost 1 base and the J gene lost 6 bases, with 14 bases spanning the gap. The CDR3 has 14 amino acids. The germline CDR1 and CDR2 sequences are SGHRS and YFSETQ. In nucleotides, the CDR3 is TGCGCCAGCAGCTTGAGGCCGCTGTGGGCCGAGCAGTACTTC. It specifies CASSLRPLWAEQYF.

The table lists this clonotype with many counts. The chain links TRBV7-6 to TRBJ1-4; 7 nucleotides line up with TRBD1. Germline assignment: CDR1 SGHVS and CDR2 FNYEAQ. J was trimmed by 7 bases and V by 6 bases; bases with no gene match: 11. CDR3 length: 15 residues. DNA for the CDR3: TGTGCCAGCAGTCCGGGAAGGGGGCGAGGTGAAAAACTGTTTTTT. Encoded protein: CASSPGRGRGEKLFF. The full variable domain, completed using reference TRBV7-6 and TRBJ1-4, is GAGVSQSPRYKVTKRGQDVALRCDPISGHVSLYWYRQALGQGPEFLTYFNYEAQQDKSGLPNDRFSAERPEGSISTLTIQRTEQRDSAMYRCASSPGRGRGEKLFFGSGTQLSVL.

This clonotype was seen at least ten times. V and J are TRBV28 and TRBJ1-5; D is unresolved. The CDR3 has 15 residues. Germline values: CDR1 MDHEN, CDR2 SYDVKM. V was pared by 4 bases and J by 0 bases, with 10 bases between. CDR3 region: CASSYWTVSNQPQHF. For the CDR3, the DNA is TGTGCCAGCAGTTACTGGACCGTTAGCAATCAGCCCCAGCATTTT.

This clonotype was seen ten or more times. The chain combines TRBV9 with TRBJ2-5; D uncertain. The CDR3 length is 15 residues. Germline lookup yields CDR1 SGDLS and CDR2 YYNGEE. V was pared by 0 bases and J by 1 base, with 10 bases between. Here the CDR3 DNA reads TGTGCCAGCAGCGTAGATCACAGATTCCAAGAGACCCAGTACTTC. It specifies CASSVDHRFQETQYF.

This clonotype showed up just a few times. This chain uses TRBV5-6 with TRBJ2-2; 13 bases agree with TRBD2. V was pared by 4 bases and J by 6 bases, with 6 bases of the junction left unmatched. The CDR3 is 16 amino acids. Germline V gene lookup returns CDR1 SGHDT and CDR2 YYEEEE. The CDR3 sequence is CASSLGLAGAAGELFF. The CDR3 coding sequence is TGTGCCAGCAGCCTAGGACTAGCGGGAGCTGCCGGGGAGCTGTTTTTT.

This chain uses TRBV6-1 with TRBJ2-7; D remains unclear. Trimming cost V 6 bases and J 5 bases, with 8 bases left between them. The CDR3 runs to 11 residues. Germline V lookup: CDR1 MNHNS, CDR2 SASEGT. The CDR3 reads CASSPWDEQYF. The CDR3 nucleotides read TGTGCCAGCAGCCCCTGGGACGAGCAGTACTTC.

At least ten counts were recorded for this clonotype. Here the CDR3 reads CASSFWGQAPYEQYF. CDR3 sequence (DNA): TGTGCCAGCAGTTTTTGGGGACAGGCTCCCTACGAGCAGTACTTC. V gene TRBV28 combines with J gene TRBJ2-7; 8 bases fit TRBD1. CDR3 size: 15 residues. Germline V lookup: CDR1 MDHEN, CDR2 SYDVKM. The V and J ends lost 3 bases and 2 bases, in that order; junction bases with no gene match: 6.

The chain recombines TRBV10-3 with TRBJ1-5; weak D call: TRBD1 (6 bases). This CDR3 comprises 16 residues. In germline, CDR1 is ENHRY, CDR2 SYGVKD. With 0 bases removed from V and 0 bases from J, the gap between germline ends came to 9 bases. The CDR3 here is CAISESRTDSNQPQHF. Written as DNA, the CDR3 is TGTGCCATCAGTGAGTCGCGGACAGATAGCAATCAGCCCCAGCATTTT.

The sample holds a few counts of this clonotype. The chain joins TRBV7-6 to TRBJ2-1; D call uncertain. V lost 0 bases, J lost 8 bases, and 17 bases lay in between. The CDR3 is 16 residues long. Germline V gene sequence: CDR1 SGHVS, CDR2 FNYEAQ. The CDR3 loop reads CASSLAPQIRLYEQFF. The CDR3 DNA reads TGTGCCAGCAGCTTAGCTCCCCAGATAAGGCTATATGAGCAGTTCTTC.